A selection of T cell receptor beta chains follows, all from one sample in a study of blood T cell repertoires in COVID-19. Assay: immunoSEQ multiplex PCR; the TCRdb copy retains only in-frame clones and omits some. The sample has about 140,000 clones; around 81% are singletons. What was sequenced was peripheral blood. The receptors here all came from a human donor in a cohort sampled during active COVID-19. Both conserved end residues are part of each CDR3. Fields, in order: D gene, J gene, V gene, clone size, CDR3 protein, CDR3 DNA. The D gene is left open where the match is weak. Rows give clone size only sometimes, using once, few, many, or a class for an expanded clone.

D: -
J: TRBJ1-2
V: TRBV19
size: -
CDR3: CASTSLGVDYGYTF
DNA: TGTGCCAGTACCAGCTTAGGGGTTGACTATGGCTACACCTTC

D: -
J: TRBJ1-1
V: TRBV10-3
size: -
CDR3: CAISAGGGRGAFF
DNA: TGTGCCATCAGTGCCGGGGGGGGACGTGGAGCTTTCTTT

D: -
J: TRBJ1-2
V: TRBV14
size: -
CDR3: CASSPRDRSLGYTF
DNA: TGTGCCAGCAGCCCTAGAGACAGGTCTCTAGGCTACACCTTC

D: TRBD2
J: TRBJ2-7
V: TRBV7-2
size: -
CDR3: CASSLRREIYEQYF
DNA: TGTGCCAGCAGCCTCCGGCGGGAGATCTACGAGCAGTACTTC

D: -
J: TRBJ2-3
V: TRBV14
size: -
CDR3: CASSQRTLSADTQYF
DNA: TGTGCCAGCAGCCAAAGAACCCTTTCGGCAGATACGCAGTATTTT

D: TRBD2
J: TRBJ2-7
V: TRBV7-2
size: once
CDR3: CASSLRTSGALGEQYF
DNA: TGTGCCAGCAGCTTAAGGACTAGCGGGGCCTTGGGAGAGCAGTACTTC

D: -
J: TRBJ2-7
V: TRBV21-1
size: -
CDR3: CASSSSGSRDTHIPSSYEQYF
DNA: TGTGCCAGCAGCTCCTCGGGGTCCCGGGATACGCACATACCGAGCTCCTACGAGCAGTACTTC

D: TRBD2
J: TRBJ2-1
V: TRBV7-9
size: -
CDR3: CASSLDGLALFHNEQFF
DNA: TGTGCCAGCAGCTTAGACGGACTAGCGCTTTTCCACAATGAGCAGTTCTTC

D: TRBD1
J: TRBJ1-1
V: TRBV3-1/TRBV3-2
size: few
CDR3: CASSQAGQMNTEAFF
DNA: TGTGCCAGCAGCCAAGCGGGACAGATGAACACTGAAGCTTTCTTT

D: -
J: TRBJ2-1
V: TRBV12-1
size: -
CDR3: CASSPGGYNEQFF
DNA: TGTGCCAGCAGCCCCGGGGGGTACAATGAGCAGTTCTTC

D: TRBD2
J: TRBJ2-3
V: TRBV5-1
size: -
CDR3: CASSLEGLAGTDTQYF
DNA: TGCGCCAGCAGCTTGGAGGGACTAGCGGGGACAGATACGCAGTATTTT

D: -
J: TRBJ1-2
V: TRBV5-1
size: -
CDR3: CASSLSSVNYGYTF
DNA: TGCGCCAGCAGCTTGTCCAGTGTTAACTATGGCTACACCTTC

D: TRBD1
J: TRBJ2-5
V: TRBV5-5
size: -
CDR3: CASSLGDRPQETQYF
DNA: TGTGCCAGCAGCTTGGGGGACAGGCCGCAAGAGACCCAGTACTTC

D: TRBD2
J: TRBJ2-3
V: TRBV2
size: -
CDR3: CASSEAASGGLIDTQYF
DNA: TGTGCCAGCAGTGAAGCGGCTAGCGGGGGGTTGATAGATACGCAGTATTTT

D: -
J: TRBJ2-3
V: TRBV28
size: -
CDR3: CASSPAGRNTQYF
DNA: TGTGCCAGCAGTCCCGCAGGGAGGAATACGCAGTATTTT

D: -
J: TRBJ2-1
V: TRBV2
size: -
CDR3: CASSPQTTAHNEQFF
DNA: TGTGCCAGCAGCCCCCAGACGACAGCTCACAATGAGCAGTTCTTC

D: TRBD2
J: TRBJ2-2
V: TRBV9
size: -
CDR3: CASSPLAGAGELFF
DNA: TGTGCCAGCAGCCCACTCGCGGGGGCCGGGGAGCTGTTTTTT

D: -
J: TRBJ1-2
V: TRBV9
size: -
CDR3: CASSVQEANYGYTF
DNA: TGTGCCAGCAGCGTACAGGAAGCTAACTATGGCTACACCTTC

D: -
J: TRBJ2-7
V: TRBV9
size: -
CDR3: CASSVRDSQDYEQYF
DNA: TGTGCCAGCAGCGTACGGGACTCCCAAGACTACGAGCAGTACTTC

D: TRBD1
J: TRBJ1-2
V: TRBV9
size: -
CDR3: CASSVAGGLSYGYTF
DNA: TGTGCCAGCAGCGTAGCAGGGGGGCTAAGCTATGGCTACACCTTC

D: -
J: TRBJ1-1
V: TRBV7-3
size: -
CDR3: CASSLDRLTEAFF
DNA: TGTGCCAGCAGCTTAGACAGGCTCACTGAAGCTTTCTTT

D: TRBD2
J: TRBJ2-5
V: TRBV6-5
size: -
CDR3: CAEGEGLAGETQYF
DNA: TGTGCCGAAGGGGAGGGACTAGCGGGAGAGACCCAGTACTTC

D: -
J: TRBJ1-1
V: TRBV18
size: -
CDR3: CASSLARNTEAFF
DNA: TGTGCCAGCTCACTAGCGCGGAACACTGAAGCTTTCTTT

D: -
J: TRBJ2-7
V: TRBV7-9
size: -
CDR3: CASSSRTITYEQYF
DNA: TGTGCCAGCAGTTCCCGGACTATAACCTACGAGCAGTACTTC

D: -
J: TRBJ1-5
V: TRBV28
size: -
CDR3: CASSFRARGPTKPQHF
DNA: TGTGCCAGCAGTTTTCGGGCTCGGGGTCCTACTAAGCCCCAGCATTTT

D: -
J: TRBJ1-6
V: TRBV9
size: -
CDR3: CASSPESYSYNSPLHF
DNA: TGTGCCAGCAGCCCCGAGTCTTACTCCTATAATTCACCCCTCCACTTT

D: TRBD2
J: TRBJ2-1
V: TRBV10-3
size: -
CDR3: CAISETGGGASYNEQFF
DNA: TGTGCCATCAGTGAGACGGGAGGGGGGGCGTCCTACAATGAGCAGTTCTTC

D: TRBD2
J: TRBJ2-3
V: TRBV20-1
size: -
CDR3: CSASGAPGGTDTQYF
DNA: TGCAGTGCTAGTGGGGCTCCGGGGGGAACAGATACGCAGTATTTT

D: -
J: TRBJ2-7
V: TRBV6-6
size: -
CDR3: CASSIGQSYEQYF
DNA: TGTGCCAGCAGTATCGGACAGTCTTACGAGCAGTACTTC

D: -
J: TRBJ1-2
V: TRBV7-9
size: few
CDR3: CASSLDAADYGYTF
DNA: TGTGCCAGCAGCTTAGACGCTGCGGACTATGGCTACACCTTC

D: -
J: TRBJ2-7
V: TRBV29-1
size: -
CDR3: CSARDSYEQYF
DNA: TGCAGCGCCCGAGACAGTTACGAGCAGTACTTC

D: TRBD1
J: TRBJ1-5
V: TRBV5-8
size: few
CDR3: CASSYYRGLQSGQPQHF
DNA: TGTGCCAGCAGCTACTACAGGGGGCTCCAATCAGGACAGCCCCAGCATTTT

D: -
J: TRBJ2-5
V: TRBV11-3
size: -
CDR3: CASSLRGKGETQYF
DNA: TGTGCCAGCAGCTTACGCGGGAAGGGTGAGACCCAGTACTTC

D: TRBD1
J: TRBJ1-1
V: TRBV2
size: -
CDR3: CASGTGVPSTEAFF
DNA: TGTGCCAGCGGGACAGGGGTCCCATCCACTGAAGCTTTCTTT

D: TRBD1
J: TRBJ1-6
V: TRBV18
size: few
CDR3: CASSTSGTESSPLHF
DNA: TGTGCCAGCTCAACATCCGGGACAGAATCTTCACCCCTCCACTTT

D: -
J: TRBJ1-2
V: TRBV3-1/TRBV3-2
size: -
CDR3: CASSQGQGANGYTF
DNA: TGTGCCAGCAGCCAAGGCCAAGGGGCCAACGGCTACACCTTC

D: TRBD1
J: TRBJ1-1
V: TRBV5-1
size: -
CDR3: CASSLGGTDPNTEAFF
DNA: TGCGCCAGCAGCTTGGGCGGGACAGACCCGAACACTGAAGCTTTCTTT

D: -
J: TRBJ2-7
V: TRBV7-2
size: -
CDR3: CASSLDAETEQYF
DNA: TGTGCCAGCAGCTTAGACGCCGAGACTGAGCAGTACTTC

D: TRBD1
J: TRBJ1-4
V: TRBV7-2
size: once
CDR3: CASSLYGTGGEKLFF
DNA: TGTGCCAGCAGCTTATACGGGACAGGGGGTGAAAAACTGTTTTTT

D: TRBD1
J: TRBJ2-6
V: TRBV6-6
size: -
CDR3: CASQRRQGSGANVLTF
DNA: TGTGCCAGCCAACGTCGACAGGGGTCCGGGGCCAACGTCCTGACTTTC

D: TRBD1
J: TRBJ1-3
V: TRBV12-3/TRBV12-4
size: -
CDR3: CASSLGRQGLF
DNA: TGTGCCAGCAGTTTAGGGCGACAGGGACTGTTT

D: -
J: TRBJ1-5
V: TRBV19
size: few
CDR3: CAVSYGGRSQPQHF
DNA: TGTGCGGTATCCTACGGGGGGCGAAGTCAGCCCCAGCATTTT

D: -
J: TRBJ2-7
V: TRBV9
size: -
CDR3: CASSVDRDRAYEQYF
DNA: TGTGCCAGCAGCGTAGATCGCGACCGGGCCTACGAGCAGTACTTC

D: TRBD1
J: TRBJ1-2
V: TRBV2
size: -
CDR3: CASSVPTNAGTDYGYTF
DNA: TGTGCCAGCAGTGTCCCAACCAATGCCGGGACAGACTATGGCTACACCTTC

D: -
J: TRBJ1-5
V: TRBV2
size: -
CDR3: CASSGQSDQPQHF
DNA: TGTGCCAGCAGCGGACAGTCCGATCAGCCCCAGCATTTT

D: -
J: TRBJ1-5
V: TRBV18
size: -
CDR3: CASSPSMEEPQHF
DNA: TGTGCCAGCTCACCAAGCATGGAGGAGCCCCAGCATTTT

D: -
J: TRBJ1-3
V: TRBV5-4
size: once
CDR3: CASSLDRDENTIYF
DNA: TGTGCCAGCAGCTTGGACAGGGATGAAAACACCATATATTTT

D: TRBD1
J: TRBJ2-2
V: TRBV5-1
size: -
CDR3: CASIPSYRGINTGELFF
DNA: TGCGCCAGCATCCCAAGTTACAGGGGAATTAACACCGGGGAGCTGTTTTTT

D: -
J: TRBJ1-6
V: TRBV27
size: -
CDR3: CASSPRTDNSPLHF
DNA: TGTGCCAGCAGTCCGCGGACAGATAATTCACCCCTCCACTTT

D: TRBD1
J: TRBJ1-4
V: TRBV24-1
size: -
CDR3: CATSESGTGLNEKLFF
DNA: TGTGCCACCAGTGAGTCCGGGACAGGGCTTAATGAAAAACTGTTTTTT

D: -
J: TRBJ1-1
V: TRBV5-1
size: -
CDR3: CASSFPGRDTEAFF
DNA: TGCGCCAGCAGCTTTCCCGGGAGGGACACTGAAGCTTTCTTT

D: -
J: TRBJ1-1
V: TRBV28
size: -
CDR3: CASSSPTAGRNTEAFF
DNA: TGTGCCAGCAGTTCCCCGACAGCCGGGAGGAACACTGAAGCTTTCTTT

D: TRBD1
J: TRBJ1-5
V: TRBV7-9
size: once
CDR3: CASSTGTGRQPQHF
DNA: TGTGCCAGCAGCACCGGGACAGGCCGTCAGCCCCAGCATTTT

D: TRBD1
J: TRBJ1-5
V: TRBV18
size: -
CDR3: CASSTDRGRNQPQHF
DNA: TGTGCCAGCTCAACCGACAGGGGACGCAATCAGCCCCAGCATTTT

D: -
J: TRBJ1-1
V: TRBV5-6
size: once
CDR3: CASSPGLLQNTEAFF
DNA: TGTGCCAGCAGCCCCGGGTTACTGCAGAACACTGAAGCTTTCTTT